This TCR beta chain originates from a study of T cells in Graves' hyperthyroidism and ophthalmopathy. Regarding the study as a whole: Stable hyperthyroidism and ophthalmopathy were separated using 13 V-J signatures. Clonotypes that were expanded in thyroid above 0.001 mostly appeared in blood too.

Orbital computed tomography and thyroid ultrasound, together with serum TRAb and thyroxine and clinical symptoms, were used for diagnoses. Comments on this clonotype: Its cognate antigen is unknown.

This CDR3 is 15 amino acids long. V lost 5 bases to trimming and J lost 6 bases, with 20 bases between them. Amplified TCR beta CDR3 regions came from RNA transcripts. First-round RT-PCR of the TCR CDR3 relied on the HTBI primer set. TCRdb recomputed calls from the multiplex PCR reads with MiXCR, one row per CDR3 protein. This sample has fewer than 650,000 distinct CDR3 sequences; 35% to 50% occur once, and the top ten carry around 47%. V gene TRBV12-3 or TRBV12-4 combines with J gene TRBJ2-7; D may be TRBD1 (6 bases). The origin of this receptor is an adult woman with Graves' disease, either hyperthyroidism or ophthalmopathy (not recorded which). Sequenced input: peripheral blood or thyroid tissue (not recorded which). CDR3 coding DNA: TGTGCCAGCAGTCACTCCGGGACAAATAAGGGCGAGCAGTACTTC. Protein product: CASSHSGTNKGEQYF.